This T cell receptor (beta chain) was observed in a study of blood T cell repertoires in COVID-19 (dated by TCRdb to 2018 to 2020). Regarding the research as a whole: The collaborator samples originated in the United States, Italy and Spain and spanned the acute and convalescent phases of COVID-19. Deeply sampled blood TCRbeta repertoires from subjects exposed to, actively infected with, or recovered from COVID-19 were included in the dataset. HLA class I and class II types, where available, came from metadata supplied by the sample provider rather than from assay-based typing. Samples came from the ongoing ImmuneRACE study (first 160 participants) plus 1,254 subjects from 6 global collaborators. Sample metadata almost always included a de-identified subject ID, COVID-19 status, age in years and sex. The material from the prospective study consisted of cDNA or gDNA derived from T cells, B-cell-depleted T cells, or PBMCs. The repertoires were released in a freely available public database meant as a resource for research on the immune response to SARS-CoV-2. Findings and caveats that apply to the study as a whole: How much clinical and demographic metadata was included differed by source and by participant, and the metadata was provided uncurated.

Sequences LNHDA (CDR1) and SQIVND (CDR2) are obtained from the germline V gene (reference sequence). The CDR3, cysteine through phenylalanine, is 13 amino acids long. Just the 39-base CDR3 DNA is kept, in frame starting at base 1. Trimming costs V 8 bases and J 7 bases, and their ends lie 16 bases apart. This clone was seen more than once but under ten times. Its antigen is unknown. Base qualities were left out, and no much larger clone turns up one base away. Participants in the prospective study were aged about 18 to 90 years, lived in about two dozen United States geographic areas, and enrolled through a virtual design. Cohort assignment in the prospective study relied on participant-reported clinical history from a screening survey and a study questionnaire. Exposed participants were defined as having been in contact with someone with a PCR-confirmed or clinician-diagnosed COVID-19 case within 2 weeks of study entry. In the prospective study, whole blood, serum and a nasopharyngeal or oropharyngeal swab were collected from each participant by mobile phlebotomists. Additional blood draws and questionnaires over an approximately two-month period could optionally be provided by prospective study participants. Prospective study blood samples were shipped either frozen or at room temperature before DNA extraction.

The immunoSEQ Assay, a bias-controlled multiplex PCR, was used to amplify TCRbeta CDR3 regions from genomic DNA. Processing in the source paper ran as follows. The number of nucleated cells in each sample was estimated by amplification of reference gene primers within the assay. To quantify the absolute abundance of each unique TCRbeta CDR3 rearrangement, sequence reads were collapsed and filtered. Productive Simpson clonality was computed per sample as the square root of Simpson's diversity index over productive rearrangements. The immuneACCESS repertoire file appears here via TCRdb, limited to in-frame rearrangements. These files lack a portion of the clones; in checked studies, under half of the deficit traces to unresolved V genes, and the cause of the others is not known. The V and J calls and clone size were taken over from that table, and D and trimming were inferred from the DNA. The sample data list hundreds of thousands of clones, and approximately 90% of these were observed just once. The ten top clones hold about 0.95% of the sample.

The sequenced sample was PBMCs or T cells enriched from blood (not recorded which). This clonotype was sampled from a man aged 45-60 years who had been exposed to COVID-19. The chain uses TRBV19 and TRBJ2-3; a tentative D call is TRBD1 (6 bases match). The CDR3 loop reads CASSPSTGYTQYF. The bases read TGTGCCAGTTCCCCCTCAACAGGGTATACGCAGTATTTT. The CDR3 plus the reference TRBV19 and TRBJ2-3 genes for the other parts give the full variable domain: DGGITQSPKYLFRKEGQNVTLSCEQNLNHDAMYWYRQDPGQGLRLIYYSQIVNDFQKGDIAEGYSVSREKKESFPLTVTSAQKNPTAFYLCASSPSTGYTQYFGPGTRLTVL.